The 5 T cell receptor beta chains listed next were all sequenced from one sample in a study of response to subunit inactivated influenza vaccine. MiXCR, applied by TCRdb to the RT-PCR reads, yields one record per CDR3 protein. The sample holds 500,000 to 650,000 distinct CDR3 sequences, approximately 7.6% seen once. The specimen comprised PBMCs from blood, sampled around 25 months after vaccination. Every receptor here comes from a man aged 45 to 75 who received an inactivated influenza vaccine.

This clonotype was counted many times. This rearrangement joins TRBV6-1 to TRBJ2-7; the D call may be TRBD1 or TRBD2 (5 bases each). V was trimmed by 5 bases and J by 0 bases, leaving 14 bases between them. Looked up from germline, CDR1 is MNHNS and CDR2 is SASEGT. The CDR3 length is 15 residues. DNA for the CDR3: TGTGCCAGCAGTCCCGGGGCAGTAAGCTCCTACGAGCAGTACTTC. It codes for CASSPGAVSSYEQYF.

This clonotype was seen many times. The chain carries TRBV10-3 and TRBJ2-3, with D possibly matching TRBD2 (6 bases). CDR1 is ENHRY and CDR2 is SYGVKD in the germline V gene. V was pared by 7 bases and J by 0 bases, with 11 bases between. The CDR3 runs 14 residues. CDR3 loop: CAIKGLSSTDTQYF. In DNA form, the CDR3 reads TGTGCCATCAAAGGACTATCTAGCACAGATACGCAGTATTTT.

This clonotype was counted only a few times. J is TRBJ2-4 and V is TRBV5-1, with unresolved D. V shed 0 bases and J shed 8 bases, with 9 bases lying between them. The V gene's germline CDR1 is SGHRS and CDR2 YFSETQ. The CDR3 runs to 13 residues. The CDR3 loop is CASSLGPGDIQYF. The CDR3 DNA reads TGCGCCAGCAGCTTGGGTCCGGGTGACATTCAGTACTTC.

A few counts support this clonotype. V is TRBV20-1 and J is TRBJ2-3; no firm D call. V lost 2 bases and J 0 bases, leaving 9 bases between the germline ends. The CDR3 covers 14 residues. The V gene's germline CDR1 is DFQATT and CDR2 SNEGSKA (reference sequence). DNA for the CDR3: TGCAGTGCTAGAAATGGGTCTAGCACAGATACGCAGTATTTT. It specifies CSARNGSSTDTQYF.

This clonotype was seen repeatedly, ten times or more. This chain uses TRBV29-1 with TRBJ2-1, with D possibly matching TRBD1 (6 bases). The CDR3 length is 14 residues. Germline V gives CDR1 SQVTM, CDR2 ANQGSEA. Trimming pared 0 bases from V and 8 bases from J, leaving 14 bases between. The CDR3 nucleotides read TGCAGCGTTGAAGAACTAACAGGGTGGGATGAGCAGTTCTTC. Translating it yields CSVEELTGWDEQFF.